The subject of this entry is one T cell receptor beta chain. The antigen remains unidentified. This sample was included in a study of human thymus T cells. The study, taken as a whole, reports: Thymic and blood repertoires seemed to favor certain V and J genes.

Clones were sequenced by immunoSEQ multiplex PCR, and TCRdb holds only the in-frame ones, with some missing. The sample holds around 45,000 clones; approximately 95% are singletons and the top ten take around 0.2%. Finnish infants who were healthy and having corrective surgery for congenital heart defects made up the donors. A roughly 0.45-1 mL peripheral blood aliquot was taken intraoperatively from four of eight donors. Genomic DNA was extracted from every available blood leukocyte. V shed 4 bases and J shed 1 base, with 12 bases lying between them. Looked up from germline, CDR1 is MNHEY and CDR2 is SVGAGI. This CDR3 comprises 15 residues.

The chain carries TRBV6-5 and TRBJ2-3; D call uncertain. The clonotype was recovered from a girl younger than two with a congenital heart defect but otherwise immunologically healthy. Sequencing input: blood. The CDR3 loop reads CASSSVSRRTDTQYF. The CDR3 DNA reads as TGTGCCAGCAGTTCTGTGAGTCGTCGCACAGATACGCAGTATTTT.